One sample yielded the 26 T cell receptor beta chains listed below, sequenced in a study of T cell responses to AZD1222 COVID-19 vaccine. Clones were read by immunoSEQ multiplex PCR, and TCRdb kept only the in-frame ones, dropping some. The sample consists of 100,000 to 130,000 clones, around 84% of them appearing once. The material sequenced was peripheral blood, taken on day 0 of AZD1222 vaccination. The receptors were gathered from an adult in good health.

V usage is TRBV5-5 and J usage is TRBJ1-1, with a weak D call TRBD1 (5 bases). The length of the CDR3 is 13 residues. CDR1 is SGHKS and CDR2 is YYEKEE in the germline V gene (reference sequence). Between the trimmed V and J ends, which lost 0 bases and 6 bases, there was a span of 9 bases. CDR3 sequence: CASSLVGTPEAFF. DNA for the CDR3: TGTGCCAGCAGCTTGGTTGGGACCCCTGAAGCTTTCTTT.

The CDR3 spells CASSLTGGSSYNEQFF. The CDR3 DNA sequence: TGTGCCAGCAGCTTAACAGGGGGCAGCTCCTACAATGAGCAGTTCTTC. The chain employs TRBV7-6 and TRBJ2-1; 9 bases align to TRBD1. The CDR3 is 16 amino acids. Germline-derived CDR1 and CDR2 are SGHVS and FNYEAQ. V trimming: 2 bases; J trimming: 0 bases; junction bases outside the gene matches: 2.

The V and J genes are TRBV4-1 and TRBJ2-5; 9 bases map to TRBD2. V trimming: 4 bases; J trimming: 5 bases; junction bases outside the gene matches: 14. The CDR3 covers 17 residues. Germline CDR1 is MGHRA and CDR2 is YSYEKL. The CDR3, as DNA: TGCGCCAGCAGCCGATACCCCGCCCTAGCGGGGTTGGAGACCCAGTACTTC. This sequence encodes CASSRYPALAGLETQYF.

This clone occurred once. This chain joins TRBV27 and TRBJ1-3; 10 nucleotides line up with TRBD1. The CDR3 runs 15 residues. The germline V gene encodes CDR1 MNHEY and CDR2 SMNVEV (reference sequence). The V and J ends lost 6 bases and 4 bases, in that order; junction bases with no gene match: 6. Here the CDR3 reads CASSLGQGGGNTIYF. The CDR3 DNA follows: TGTGCCAGCAGCCTCGGACAGGGGGGCGGAAACACCATATATTTT.

The CDR3 loop reads CASSLAGMGLQDGYTF. CDR3 nucleotide sequence: TGTGCCAGCAGCTTAGCAGGGATGGGTCTTCAGGATGGCTACACCTTC. The chain uses TRBV5-6 and TRBJ1-2; D may be TRBD1 (5 bases). The germline CDR1 and CDR2 sequences are SGHDT and YYEEEE. Trimming shortened V by 2 bases and J by 6 bases, and 20 bases separated the two germline ends. The CDR3 runs to 16 residues.

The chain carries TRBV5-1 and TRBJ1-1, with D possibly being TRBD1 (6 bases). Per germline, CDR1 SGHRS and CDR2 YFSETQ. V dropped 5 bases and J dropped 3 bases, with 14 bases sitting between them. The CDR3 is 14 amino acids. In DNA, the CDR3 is TGCGCCAGCAGGCCAGGGGATTTGTACACTGAAGCTTTCTTT. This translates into CASRPGDLYTEAFF.

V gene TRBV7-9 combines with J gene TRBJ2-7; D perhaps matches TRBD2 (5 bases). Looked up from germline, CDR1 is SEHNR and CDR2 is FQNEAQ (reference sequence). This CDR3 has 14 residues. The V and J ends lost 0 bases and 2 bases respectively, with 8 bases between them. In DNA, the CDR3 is TGTGCCAGCAGCTTAGCGAGGAGGCCCTACGAGCAGTACTTC. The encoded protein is CASSLARRPYEQYF.

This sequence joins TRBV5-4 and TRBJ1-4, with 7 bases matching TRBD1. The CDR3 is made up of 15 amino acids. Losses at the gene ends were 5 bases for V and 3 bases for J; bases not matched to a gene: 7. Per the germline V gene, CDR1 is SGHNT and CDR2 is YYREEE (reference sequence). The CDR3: CASSFTGAANEKLFF. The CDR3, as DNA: TGTGCCAGCAGTTTCACAGGGGCGGCTAATGAAAAACTGTTTTTT.

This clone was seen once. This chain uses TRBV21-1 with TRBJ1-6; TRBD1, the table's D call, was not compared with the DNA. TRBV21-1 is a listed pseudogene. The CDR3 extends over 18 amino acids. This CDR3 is CASSLQGRRQGFSSPLHF. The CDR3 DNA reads TGTGCCAGCAGCCTCCAGGGGAGGCGACAGGGGTTTAGTTCACCCCTCCACTTT.

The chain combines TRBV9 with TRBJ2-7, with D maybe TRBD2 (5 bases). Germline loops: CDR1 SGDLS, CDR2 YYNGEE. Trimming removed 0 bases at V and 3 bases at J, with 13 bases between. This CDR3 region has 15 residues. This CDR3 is CASSVAWERYYEQYF. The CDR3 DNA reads TGTGCCAGCAGCGTAGCTTGGGAGAGATACTACGAGCAGTACTTC.

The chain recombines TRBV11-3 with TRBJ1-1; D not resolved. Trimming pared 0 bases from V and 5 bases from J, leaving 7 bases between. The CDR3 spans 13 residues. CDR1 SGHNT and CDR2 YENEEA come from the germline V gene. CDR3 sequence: CASSLDAGTEAFF. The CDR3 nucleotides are TGTGCCAGCAGCTTAGATGCGGGGACTGAAGCTTTCTTT. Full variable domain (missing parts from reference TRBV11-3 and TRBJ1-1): EAGVVQSPRYKIIEKKQPVAFWCNPISGHNTLYWYLQNLGQGPELLIRYENEEAVDDSQLPKDRFSAERLKGVDSTLKIQPAELGDSAVYLCASSLDAGTEAFFGQGTRLTVV.

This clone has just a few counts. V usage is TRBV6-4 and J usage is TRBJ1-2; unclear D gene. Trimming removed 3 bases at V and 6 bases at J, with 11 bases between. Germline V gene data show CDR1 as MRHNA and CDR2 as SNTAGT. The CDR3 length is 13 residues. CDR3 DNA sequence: TGTGCCAGCAGTGAAGGAGGGAATAATGGCTACACCTTC. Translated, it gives CASSEGGNNGYTF.

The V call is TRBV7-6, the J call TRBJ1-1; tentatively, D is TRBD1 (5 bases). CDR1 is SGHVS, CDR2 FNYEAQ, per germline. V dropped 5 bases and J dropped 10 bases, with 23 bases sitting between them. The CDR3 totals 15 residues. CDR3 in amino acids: CASSPGTGGPLGAFF. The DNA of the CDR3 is TGTGCCAGCAGCCCTGGGACGGGAGGACCTTTGGGAGCTTTCTTT.

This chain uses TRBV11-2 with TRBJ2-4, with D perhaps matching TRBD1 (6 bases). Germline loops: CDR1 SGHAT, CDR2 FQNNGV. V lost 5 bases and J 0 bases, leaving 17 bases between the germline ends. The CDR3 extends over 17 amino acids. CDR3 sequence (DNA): TGTGCCAGCAGCCCCAGATGGGACATTCTAGCCAAAAACATTCAGTACTTC. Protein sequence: CASSPRWDILAKNIQYF. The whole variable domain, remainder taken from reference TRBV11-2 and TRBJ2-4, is EAGVAQSPRYKIIEKRQSVAFWCNPISGHATLYWYQQILGQGPKLLIQFQNNGVVDDSQLPKDRFSAERLKGVDSTLKIQPAKLEDSAVYLCASSPRWDILAKNIQYFGAGTRLSVL.

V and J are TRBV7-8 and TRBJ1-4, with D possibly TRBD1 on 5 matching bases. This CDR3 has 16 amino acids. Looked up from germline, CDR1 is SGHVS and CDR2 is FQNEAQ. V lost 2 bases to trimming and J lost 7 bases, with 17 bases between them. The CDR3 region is CASSLNSWGTGEKLFF. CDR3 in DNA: TGTGCCAGCAGCTTAAATTCCTGGGGCACGGGTGAAAAACTGTTTTTT. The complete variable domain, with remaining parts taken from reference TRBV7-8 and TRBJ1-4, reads GAGVSQSPRYKVAKRGQDVALRCDPISGHVSLFWYQQALGQGPEFLTYFQNEAQLDKSGLPSDRFFAERPEGSVSTLKIQRTQQEDSAVYLCASSLNSWGTGEKLFFGSGTQLSVL.

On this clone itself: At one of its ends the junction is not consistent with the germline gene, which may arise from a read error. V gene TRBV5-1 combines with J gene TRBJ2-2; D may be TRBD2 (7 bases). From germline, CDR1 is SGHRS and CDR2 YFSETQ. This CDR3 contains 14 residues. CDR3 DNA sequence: TGCCCCAGCAAACGGGGAGGGGGCACCGGGGAGCTGTTTTTT. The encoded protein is CPSKRGGGTGELFF.

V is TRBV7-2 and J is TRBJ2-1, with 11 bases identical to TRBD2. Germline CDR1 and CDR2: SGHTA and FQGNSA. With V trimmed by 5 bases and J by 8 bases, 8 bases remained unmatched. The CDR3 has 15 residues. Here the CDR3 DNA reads TGTGCCAGCAGCCAACTAGCGGGGGATAATTATGAGCAGTTCTTC. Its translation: CASSQLAGDNYEQFF.

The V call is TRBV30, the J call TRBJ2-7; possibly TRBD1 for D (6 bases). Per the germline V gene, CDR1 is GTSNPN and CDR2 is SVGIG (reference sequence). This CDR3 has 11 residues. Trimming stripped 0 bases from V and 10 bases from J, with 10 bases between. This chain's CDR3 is CAWSVGTIQYF. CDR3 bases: TGTGCCTGGAGTGTTGGGACAATACAGTACTTC.

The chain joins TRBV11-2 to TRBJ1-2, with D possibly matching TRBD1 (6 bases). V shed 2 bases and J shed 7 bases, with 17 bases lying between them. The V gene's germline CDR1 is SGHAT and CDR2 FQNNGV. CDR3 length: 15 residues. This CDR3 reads CASSLKNRQVGGYTF. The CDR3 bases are TGTGCCAGCAGCTTAAAAAACCGACAGGTTGGTGGCTACACCTTC.

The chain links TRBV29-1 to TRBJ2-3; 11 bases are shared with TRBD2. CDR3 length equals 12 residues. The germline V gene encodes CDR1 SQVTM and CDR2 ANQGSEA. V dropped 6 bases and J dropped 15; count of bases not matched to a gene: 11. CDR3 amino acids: CSVPHSGGAAYF. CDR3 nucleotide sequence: TGCAGCGTCCCCCATAGCGGGGGGGCCGCATATTTT.

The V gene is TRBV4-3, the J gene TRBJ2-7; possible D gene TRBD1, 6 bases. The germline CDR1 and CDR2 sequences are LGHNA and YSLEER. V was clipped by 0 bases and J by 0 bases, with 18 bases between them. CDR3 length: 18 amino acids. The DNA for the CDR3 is TGCGCCAGCAGCCAAGACCTGGGGGCCGCGACAAACTCCTACGAGCAGTACTTC. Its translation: CASSQDLGAATNSYEQYF.

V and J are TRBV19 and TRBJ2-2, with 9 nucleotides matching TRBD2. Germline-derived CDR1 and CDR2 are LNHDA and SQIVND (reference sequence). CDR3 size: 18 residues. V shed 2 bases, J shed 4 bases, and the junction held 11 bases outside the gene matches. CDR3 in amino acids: CASSIKLPSGVSTGELFF. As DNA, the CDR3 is TGTGCCAGTAGTATAAAGTTGCCTAGCGGGGTTAGCACCGGGGAGCTGTTTTTT.

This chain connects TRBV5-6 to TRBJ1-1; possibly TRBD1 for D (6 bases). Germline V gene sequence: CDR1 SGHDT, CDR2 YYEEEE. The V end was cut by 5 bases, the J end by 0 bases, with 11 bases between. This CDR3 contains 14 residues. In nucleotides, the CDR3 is TGTGCCAGCAGTCGAGACAGGCTGAACACTGAAGCTTTCTTT. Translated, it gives CASSRDRLNTEAFF.

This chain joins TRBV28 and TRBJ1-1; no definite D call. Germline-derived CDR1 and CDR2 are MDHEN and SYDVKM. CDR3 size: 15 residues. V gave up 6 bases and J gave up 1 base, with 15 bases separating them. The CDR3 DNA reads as TGTGCCAGCAGATTACGAGGGATTACGAACACTGAAGCTTTCTTT. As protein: CASRLRGITNTEAFF.

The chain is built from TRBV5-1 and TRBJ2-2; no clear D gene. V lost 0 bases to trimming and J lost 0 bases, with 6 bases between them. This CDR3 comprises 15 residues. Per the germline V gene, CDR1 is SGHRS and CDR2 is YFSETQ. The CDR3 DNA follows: TGCGCCAGCAGCTTGGCCATTTCGAACACCGGGGAGCTGTTTTTT. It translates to CASSLAISNTGELFF.

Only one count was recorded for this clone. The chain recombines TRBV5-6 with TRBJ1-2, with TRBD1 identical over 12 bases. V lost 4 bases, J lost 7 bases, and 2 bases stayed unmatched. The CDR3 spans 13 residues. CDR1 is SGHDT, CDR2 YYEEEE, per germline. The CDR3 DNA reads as TGTGCCAGCAGCCGGGACAGGGGGCTTGGCTACACCTTC. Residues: CASSRDRGLGYTF.